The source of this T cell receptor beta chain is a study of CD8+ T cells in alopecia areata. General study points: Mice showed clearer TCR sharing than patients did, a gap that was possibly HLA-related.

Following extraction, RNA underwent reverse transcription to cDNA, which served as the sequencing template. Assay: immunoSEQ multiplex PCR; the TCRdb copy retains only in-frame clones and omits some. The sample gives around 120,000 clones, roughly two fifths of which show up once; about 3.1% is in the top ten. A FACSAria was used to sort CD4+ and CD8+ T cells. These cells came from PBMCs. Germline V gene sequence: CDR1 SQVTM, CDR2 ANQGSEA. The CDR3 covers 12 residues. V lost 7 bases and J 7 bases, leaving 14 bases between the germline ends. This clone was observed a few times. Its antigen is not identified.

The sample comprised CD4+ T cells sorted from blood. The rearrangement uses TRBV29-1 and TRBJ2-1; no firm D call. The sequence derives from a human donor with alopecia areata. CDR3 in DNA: TGCAGCGCCGGCCCCCCACGGAATGAGCAGTTCTTC. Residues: CSAGPPRNEQFF.